This paragraph covers one T cell receptor beta chain sequence. The data were obtained in a study of blood T cell repertoires in COVID-19. The overall study: Specimens from acute and convalescent COVID-19 originated in the United States, Italy and Spain.

The CDR3 has 17 amino acids. Trimming removed 1 base from V and 4 bases from J, with 20 bases in between. Germline V gives CDR1 SGHRS, CDR2 YFSETQ. Study processing details: Reference gene primer amplification in the assay estimated nucleated cell counts. Libraries were prepared by immunoSEQ multiplex PCR; TCRdb keeps only in-frame clonotypes and omits some of them. Clone size and V and J calls were adopted from that table, with D and trimming inferred from the DNA. Of around 310,000 clones listed, 89% are singletons. Sequenced input: peripheral blood. This sequence originates from a woman aged 55-69 years with acute or convalescent COVID-19. The rearrangement links TRBV5-1 to TRBJ2-5; tentatively, D is TRBD2 (7 bases). CDR3 DNA: TGCGCCAGCAGCTTGCCGGGGGGCATGGGGGATCGAGAGACCCAGTACTTC. Its protein is CASSLPGGMGDRETQYF.